Presented here are 27 T cell receptor beta chains from one specimen sequenced in a study of blood T cell repertoires in COVID-19. Generated by immunoSEQ multiplex PCR, the TCRdb table keeps only in-frame clones and is missing some. The sample has approximately 85,000 clones; 70% to 90% are singletons. The sequenced sample was peripheral blood. The origin of the receptors is a woman between 70 and 85 years old with active or convalescent COVID-19.

The chain joins TRBV6-5 to TRBJ1-3; perhaps TRBD1 as D (5 bases). Germline V lookup: CDR1 MNHEY, CDR2 SVGAGI. V was cut by 6 bases and J by 2 bases, with 11 bases left in between. The CDR3 is made up of 14 amino acids. In nucleotides, the CDR3 is TGTGCCAGCAGATCAGGGAAGGCTGGAAACACCATATATTTT. It codes for CASRSGKAGNTIYF.

This clone was counted only a few times. The chain uses TRBV12-3 or TRBV12-4 and TRBJ1-1; a possible D gene is TRBD1 (5 bases). The CDR3 runs to 13 residues. Deletions cut 8 bases from V and 5 bases from J, with 15 bases between. Written as DNA, the CDR3 is TGTGCCAGCTCGGTGCGGGAGGGGACTGAAGCTTTCTTT. Amino acids: CASSVREGTEAFF.

In its sample, this clone was seen a few times. The V call is TRBV15, the J call TRBJ1-3, with 7 bases fitting TRBD1. The V and J ends lost 5 bases and 0 bases, in that order; junction bases with no gene match: 4. This CDR3 region has 15 residues. Per the germline V gene, CDR1 is LNHNV and CDR2 is YYDKDF (reference sequence). The CDR3: CATSLNRGSGNTIYF. CDR3 DNA sequence: TGTGCCACCAGCTTGAACAGGGGCTCTGGAAACACCATATATTTT.

This chain uses TRBV11-1 with TRBJ2-3; 10 bases are a match to TRBD2. CDR3 length: 15 amino acids. V shed 5 bases and J 5 bases; nucleotides not matched to a gene: 7. Germline lookup yields CDR1 SGHAT and CDR2 FQDESV (reference sequence). Here the CDR3 DNA reads TGTGCCAGCAGCCTCACCTTAGCGGGGGGAGATACGCAGTATTTT. This translates into CASSLTLAGGDTQYF.

Remarks on this clone: One end of the junction varies from germline; a read error may be responsible. The gene calls are TRBV2 and TRBJ2-7; 8 nucleotides align to TRBD1. The CDR3 length is 10 residues. Per the germline V gene, CDR1 is SNHLY and CDR2 is FYNNEI. CDR3 nucleotide sequence: TGTGCCAGCAGTGTGGACAGGGAACAATTC. It encodes CASSVDREQF.

V usage is TRBV5-1 and J usage is TRBJ1-2; TRBD1 is a possible D gene (5 bases). V was trimmed by 4 bases and J by 8 bases, leaving 18 bases between them. This CDR3 is 14 amino acids long. Germline CDR1 reads SGHRS; CDR2 reads YFSETQ. The CDR3 DNA is TGCGCCAGCAGCACCGAGTGGACATTTGGGGGCTACACCTTC. This codes for CASSTEWTFGGYTF.

In DNA, the CDR3 is TGTGCCAGTAGTCTTGACAGGGGACGAGTCGGGGAGCTGTTTTTT. Translation gives CASSLDRGRVGELFF. The chain combines TRBV19 with TRBJ2-2; 8 bases agree with TRBD1. The CDR3 consists of 15 residues. The germline V gene encodes CDR1 LNHDA and CDR2 SQIVND (reference sequence). The J segment lost 7 bases and the V segment lost 5 bases, leaving 9 bases of the junction unmatched.

J is TRBJ1-1 and V is TRBV5-1; 8 bases are a match to TRBD1. Per the germline V gene, CDR1 is SGHRS and CDR2 is YFSETQ. Trimming cost V 1 base and J 0 bases; bases outside gene matches: 5. This CDR3 comprises 16 residues. The CDR3 DNA is TGCGCCAGCAGCTTGAGGGCAGGGGGCTTGAACACTGAAGCTTTCTTT. It specifies CASSLRAGGLNTEAFF.

This chain connects TRBV5-8 to TRBJ1-1; D may be TRBD1 (5 bases). Germline V lookup: CDR1 SGHTS, CDR2 YDEGEE. Trimming removed 7 bases from V and 0 bases from J, with 13 bases in between. The CDR3 is 14 residues long. CDR3 loop: CASSVEGLNTEAFF. CDR3 sequence (DNA): TGTGCCAGCTCGGTGGAGGGGCTGAACACTGAAGCTTTCTTT.

The chain joins TRBV4-1 to TRBJ1-1, with D perhaps matching TRBD1 (6 bases). Germline assignment: CDR1 MGHRA and CDR2 YSYEKL. This CDR3 has 15 residues. V dropped 0 bases and J dropped 3 bases, with 11 bases sitting between them. As DNA, the CDR3 is TGCGCCAGCAGCCAAGATACAACAGGGTACACTGAAGCTTTCTTT. This codes for CASSQDTTGYTEAFF.

The chain links TRBV7-9 to TRBJ2-2; a weak D match, TRBD2 (6 bases). CDR1 is SEHNR and CDR2 is FQNEAQ in the germline V gene (reference sequence). V was pared by 7 bases and J by 1 base, with 16 bases between. This CDR3 contains 16 residues. The CDR3 region is CASTLDGGENTGELFF. The CDR3 region has the DNA TGTGCCAGCACCCTAGACGGCGGGGAGAACACCGGGGAGCTGTTTTTT.

The chain is built from TRBV24-1 and TRBJ1-4, with 7 bases that match TRBD1. Germline trimming cut 4 bases from V and 1 base from J; bases unmatched to any gene: 5. The germline V gene has CDR1 KGHDR and CDR2 SFDVKD. The CDR3 runs to 16 residues. CDR3 region: CATSDPRQGTNEKLFF. For the CDR3, the DNA is TGTGCCACCAGTGACCCCCGACAGGGAACTAATGAAAAACTGTTTTTT.

The V gene is TRBV19, the J gene TRBJ1-2, with D perhaps TRBD1 (5 bases). The CDR3 consists of 14 residues. V lost 3 bases and J lost 2, with 10 bases in between. Per germline, CDR1 LNHDA and CDR2 SQIVND (reference sequence). This CDR3 reads CASSMRQLNYGYTF. The CDR3 DNA sequence: TGTGCCAGTAGTATGAGACAGCTAAACTATGGCTACACCTTC.

The chain links TRBV29-1 to TRBJ1-1; the match to TRBD1 covers 8 bases. In germline, CDR1 is SQVTM, CDR2 ANQGSEA. V gave up 5 bases and J gave up 3 bases; unmatched junction bases: 5. The CDR3 runs 13 residues. For the CDR3, the DNA is TGCAGCGTTTCAGGGGGCGGGGACACTGAAGCTTTCTTT. This codes for CSVSGGGDTEAFF.

The gene calls are TRBV7-2 and TRBJ1-2; a possible D gene is TRBD1 (5 bases). V was trimmed by 5 bases and J by 5 bases, leaving 15 bases between them. Germline V lookup: CDR1 SGHTA, CDR2 FQGNSA. This CDR3 spans 14 amino acids. As DNA, the CDR3 is TGTGCCAGCAGCATATCACAGGATAGGTATGGCTACACCTTC. Translation: CASSISQDRYGYTF.

V gene TRBV19 combines with J gene TRBJ2-3; TRBD1 matches 7 bases. The J segment lost 2 bases and the V segment lost 9 bases, leaving 11 bases of the junction unmatched. The germline CDR1 and CDR2 sequences are LNHDA and SQIVND (reference sequence). This CDR3 region has 15 residues. The CDR3 here is CASRRQGSFTDTQYF. CDR3 coding DNA: TGTGCCAGCCGCCGACAGGGTAGTTTCACAGATACGCAGTATTTT.

The CDR3 bases are TGTGCCAGCACCGATATACAGGGGGCCCCCGCTGAAGCTTTCTTT. Amino acid sequence: CASTDIQGAPAEAFF. The J gene is TRBJ1-1, the V gene TRBV18; 9 positions match TRBD1. Unmatched junction bases numbered 13, after V lost 8 bases and J lost 6 bases. The CDR3 covers 15 residues. Germline V gene data show CDR1 as KGHSH and CDR2 as LQKENI.

The chain has TRBV7-2 and TRBJ1-1; a possible D gene is TRBD1 (6 bases). The V gene's germline CDR1 is SGHTA and CDR2 FQGNSA. This CDR3 is built from 14 residues. V shed 1 base and J shed 1 base, with 7 bases lying between them. The CDR3 is CASSLVGANTEAFF. The DNA for the CDR3 is TGTGCCAGCAGCTTAGTGGGGGCGAACACTGAAGCTTTCTTT.

The chain links TRBV5-1 to TRBJ1-2; 9 nucleotides align to TRBD1. Germline CDR1 SGHRS, CDR2 YFSETQ. V dropped 3 bases and J dropped 8; count of bases not matched to a gene: 14. The CDR3 extends over 16 amino acids. The CDR3 loop is CASSWVLSGQGMGYTF. The CDR3 DNA reads TGCGCCAGCAGCTGGGTTCTTTCCGGACAGGGGATGGGCTACACCTTC.

The chain uses TRBV2 and TRBJ2-1; 11 nucleotides line up with TRBD2. CDR1 is SNHLY and CDR2 is FYNNEI in the germline V gene. The trim removed 4 bases at V and 5 bases at J, leaving 7 bases unmatched. This CDR3 spans 16 amino acids. CDR3 amino acids: CASSVLAGGPNNEQFF. The CDR3 DNA follows: TGTGCCAGCAGTGTTCTAGCGGGGGGCCCAAACAATGAGCAGTTCTTC.

The chain uses TRBV21-1 and TRBJ1-4; the D segment call TRBD1 is taken from the table without a DNA check. TRBV21-1 is annotated as a pseudogene. The CDR3 runs to 18 residues. CDR3 in amino acids: CASSKSRGDRDTNEKLFF. The CDR3 nucleotides read TGTGCCAGCAGCAAATCGAGGGGTGACAGGGACACTAATGAAAAACTGTTTTTT.

V and J are TRBV6-5 and TRBJ2-5; 9 nucleotides agree with TRBD2. The V and J ends lost 4 bases and 7 bases, in that order; junction bases with no gene match: 10. The CDR3 spans 15 residues. CDR1 MNHEY and CDR2 SVGAGI come from the germline V gene. This chain's CDR3 is CASSSPGLAEGTQYF. The DNA of the CDR3 is TGTGCCAGCAGTTCCCCGGGACTAGCTGAAGGGACCCAGTACTTC.

This chain links TRBV28 with TRBJ1-5, with 11 nucleotides matching TRBD1. There are 24 residues in the CDR3. The germline V gene has CDR1 MDHEN and CDR2 SYDVKM. After removal of 6 bases from V and 4 bases from J, the junction contained 32 bases not matched to a gene. CDR3 region: CASSLSLFDLWSERGQGGNQPQHF. The CDR3 region has the DNA TGTGCCAGCAGCCTAAGTTTGTTCGATTTATGGTCCGAAAGGGGACAGGGGGGAAATCAGCCCCAGCATTTT. Variable domain in full (rest from reference TRBV28 and TRBJ1-5): DVKVTQSSRYLVKRTGEKVFLECVQDMDHENMFWYRQDPGLGLRLIYFSYDVKMKEKGDIPEGYSVSREKKERFSLILESASTNQTSMYLCASSLSLFDLWSERGQGGNQPQHFGDGTRLSIL.

The chain joins TRBV11-3 to TRBJ2-5; D is perhaps TRBD1 (6 bases). The V end lost 1 base, the J end lost 3 bases, and 9 bases lay between the germline ends. Looked up from germline, CDR1 is SGHNT and CDR2 is YENEEA. CDR3 size: 14 residues. The CDR3, as DNA: TGTGCCAGCAGCTTAGGCAACAGGGAAGAGACCCAGTACTTC. Amino acids: CASSLGNREETQYF.

V gene TRBV6-5 combines with J gene TRBJ1-1; 7 nucleotides agree with TRBD1. CDR3 size: 15 residues. Germline-derived CDR1 and CDR2 are MNHEY and SVGAGI. Unmatched junction bases numbered 7, after V lost 6 bases and J lost 0 bases. DNA for the CDR3: TGTGCCAGCAGGCTATCAGGGGGAATGAACACTGAAGCTTTCTTT. This translates into CASRLSGGMNTEAFF.

DNA for the CDR3: TGTGCCATCATGGCCGATTCCACTGAAGCTTTCTTT. It yields the protein CAIMADSTEAFF. The chain combines TRBV10-3 with TRBJ1-1; D not resolved. V was shortened by 7 bases and J by 4 bases, with 10 bases between the two germline ends. This CDR3 contains 12 residues. CDR1 and CDR2 (germline): ENHRY, SYGVKD.

Only one count was recorded for this clone. V and J are TRBV20-1 and TRBJ2-1; 10 bases fit TRBD1. This CDR3 comprises 11 residues. Trimming took 5 bases from V and 10 from J; bases not matched to a gene: 2. CDR1 and CDR2 from the germline V gene are DFQATT and SNEGSKA (reference sequence). CDR3 sequence (DNA): TGCAGTGCTGGGACAGGGGTCGAGCAGTTCTTC. It is translated as CSAGTGVEQFF.